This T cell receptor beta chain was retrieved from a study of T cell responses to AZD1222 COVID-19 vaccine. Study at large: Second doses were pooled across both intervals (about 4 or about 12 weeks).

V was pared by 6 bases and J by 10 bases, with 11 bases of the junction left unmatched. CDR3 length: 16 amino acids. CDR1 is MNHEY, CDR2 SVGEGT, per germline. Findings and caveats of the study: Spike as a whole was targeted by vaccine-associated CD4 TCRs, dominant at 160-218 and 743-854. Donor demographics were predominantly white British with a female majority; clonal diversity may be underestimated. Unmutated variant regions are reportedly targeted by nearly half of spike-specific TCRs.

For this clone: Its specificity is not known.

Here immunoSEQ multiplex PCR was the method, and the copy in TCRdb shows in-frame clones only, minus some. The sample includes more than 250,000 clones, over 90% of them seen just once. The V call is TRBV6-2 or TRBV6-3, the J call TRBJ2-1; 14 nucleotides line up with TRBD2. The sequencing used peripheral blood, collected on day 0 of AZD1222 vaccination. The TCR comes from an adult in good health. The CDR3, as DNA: TGTGCCAGCAGCCTCGGGACTAGCGGGAGTCCCCGGGAGCAGTTCTTC. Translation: CASSLGTSGSPREQFF.